These T cell receptor beta chains were read from a single sample in a study of regulatory T cells in long-lasting Graves disease. Using its own MiXCR run on the multiplex PCR reads, TCRdb lists one record per CDR3 protein. Of some 440,000 distinct CDR3 sequences listed, more than 20% are singletons. Sequenced material: peripheral blood mononuclear cells (PBMCs), taken when the disease was refractory, from a patient treated with antithyroid drugs. The receptors were gathered from a female donor with Graves disease. The CDR3 runs from the conserved cysteine through the conserved F or W.

j_gene: TRBJ2-5
v_gene: TRBV7-9
CDR3aa: CASSLQAKETQYF

j_gene: TRBJ2-7
v_gene: TRBV28
CDR3aa: CASSLLTRDEQYF

j_gene: TRBJ2-2
v_gene: TRBV29-1
CDR3aa: CSVGEIGTGELFF

j_gene: TRBJ1-1
v_gene: TRBV20-1
CDR3aa: CSVRENTEAFF

j_gene: TRBJ2-5
v_gene: TRBV7-8
CDR3aa: CASSSGASPGTQYF

j_gene: TRBJ2-7
v_gene: TRBV12-3/TRBV12-4
CDR3aa: CASSQRTSGRVYEQYF

j_gene: TRBJ1-2
v_gene: TRBV28
CDR3aa: CASSEVTGGLYGYTF

j_gene: TRBJ2-7
v_gene: TRBV20-1
CDR3aa: CSASLHGSSYEQYF

j_gene: TRBJ2-7
v_gene: TRBV7-9
CDR3aa: CASSPGIEVQYF

j_gene: TRBJ2-5
v_gene: TRBV9
CDR3aa: CASSVDGLATQYF

j_gene: TRBJ2-5
v_gene: TRBV20-1
CDR3aa: CSATGTNQETQYF

j_gene: TRBJ2-7
v_gene: TRBV28
CDR3aa: CASSLLHPTSGGVSYEQYF

j_gene: TRBJ2-3
v_gene: TRBV3-1
CDR3aa: CASSGLLTDTDTQYF

j_gene: TRBJ2-5
v_gene: TRBV7-2
CDR3aa: CASSLALRTGKRDQYF

j_gene: TRBJ1-2
v_gene: TRBV19
CDR3aa: CASSRRGRSGYTF

j_gene: TRBJ2-7
v_gene: TRBV30
CDR3aa: CAWSVAGLTTGEQYF

j_gene: TRBJ1-1
v_gene: TRBV29-1
CDR3aa: CSAGGQKAFF

j_gene: TRBJ1-4
v_gene: TRBV10-3
CDR3aa: CAISRNRGEKLFF

j_gene: TRBJ1-4
v_gene: TRBV4-2
CDR3aa: CASSQDQGHGGEKLFF

j_gene: TRBJ1-5
v_gene: TRBV15
CDR3aa: CATSRERGPSNQPQHF

j_gene: TRBJ2-3
v_gene: TRBV28
CDR3aa: CASRLITSGGPPTQYF

j_gene: TRBJ1-1
v_gene: TRBV27
CDR3aa: CASSYEATGHMNTEAFF

j_gene: TRBJ2-4
v_gene: TRBV7-9
CDR3aa: CASSRDRFGKNIQYF

j_gene: TRBJ2-7
v_gene: TRBV9
CDR3aa: CASSVAVDPYEQYF

j_gene: TRBJ2-7
v_gene: TRBV30
CDR3aa: CAWSAGLTYEQYF

j_gene: TRBJ2-7
v_gene: TRBV2
CDR3aa: CASSGGQGDEQYF

j_gene: TRBJ2-7
v_gene: TRBV27
CDR3aa: CASSPRTGREYF

j_gene: TRBJ2-5
v_gene: TRBV7-3
CDR3aa: CASSRTADSETQYF

j_gene: TRBJ1-2
v_gene: TRBV7-9
CDR3aa: CASSSPGQGLYGYTF

j_gene: TRBJ1-1
v_gene: TRBV6-2/TRBV6-3
CDR3aa: CASSYDLSSTEAFF

j_gene: TRBJ2-7
v_gene: TRBV7-6
CDR3aa: CASSWDGTSGSYEQYF

j_gene: TRBJ2-4
v_gene: TRBV20-1
CDR3aa: CSARDLVLFRWAGRDIQYF

j_gene: TRBJ2-5
v_gene: TRBV24-1
CDR3aa: CATSDRAGGPLLDQETQYF

j_gene: TRBJ2-7
v_gene: TRBV5-1
CDR3aa: CASSLRQANYEQYF

j_gene: TRBJ2-7
v_gene: TRBV7-2
CDR3aa: CASSPEGTSDYEQYF

j_gene: TRBJ2-5
v_gene: TRBV12-3/TRBV12-4
CDR3aa: CASSPQTGAETQYF

j_gene: TRBJ2-5
v_gene: TRBV12-3/TRBV12-4
CDR3aa: CASSLQQTGRLETQYF

j_gene: TRBJ1-1
v_gene: TRBV7-9
CDR3aa: CASSNNRGLNTEAFF

j_gene: TRBJ2-7
v_gene: TRBV4-1
CDR3aa: CASSQVVTLTYEQYF

j_gene: TRBJ1-2
v_gene: TRBV28
CDR3aa: CASSLTTGNYGYTF

j_gene: TRBJ2-5
v_gene: TRBV6-5
CDR3aa: CASSYLGGVQEAQYF

j_gene: TRBJ2-7
v_gene: TRBV6-2/TRBV6-3
CDR3aa: CASSYSELHPNDEQYF

j_gene: TRBJ1-2
v_gene: TRBV9
CDR3aa: CASSVQGRGYTF

j_gene: TRBJ2-5
v_gene: TRBV29-1
CDR3aa: CSVPGQNQETQYF

j_gene: TRBJ2-3
v_gene: TRBV27
CDR3aa: CASSPLGLAGEDTQYF

j_gene: TRBJ1-5
v_gene: TRBV6-1
CDR3aa: CASSTNRENQPQHF

j_gene: TRBJ2-1
v_gene: TRBV4-3
CDR3aa: CASSQRQGSGNEQFF

j_gene: TRBJ1-1
v_gene: TRBV5-1
CDR3aa: CASSVGQLNTEAFF

j_gene: TRBJ1-2
v_gene: TRBV27
CDR3aa: CASSFDGARGYTF

j_gene: TRBJ2-7
v_gene: TRBV25-1
CDR3aa: CASSEWEGGPGEQYF

j_gene: TRBJ2-2
v_gene: TRBV2
CDR3aa: CASRPRTDANTGELFF

j_gene: TRBJ2-5
v_gene: TRBV5-5
CDR3aa: CASSLSGSGWETQYF

j_gene: TRBJ1-1
v_gene: TRBV29-1
CDR3aa: CSVVQTEAFF

j_gene: TRBJ2-7
v_gene: TRBV19
CDR3aa: CASSILSGVGTYEQYF

j_gene: TRBJ1-5
v_gene: TRBV28
CDR3aa: CASDRTLGDQPQHF